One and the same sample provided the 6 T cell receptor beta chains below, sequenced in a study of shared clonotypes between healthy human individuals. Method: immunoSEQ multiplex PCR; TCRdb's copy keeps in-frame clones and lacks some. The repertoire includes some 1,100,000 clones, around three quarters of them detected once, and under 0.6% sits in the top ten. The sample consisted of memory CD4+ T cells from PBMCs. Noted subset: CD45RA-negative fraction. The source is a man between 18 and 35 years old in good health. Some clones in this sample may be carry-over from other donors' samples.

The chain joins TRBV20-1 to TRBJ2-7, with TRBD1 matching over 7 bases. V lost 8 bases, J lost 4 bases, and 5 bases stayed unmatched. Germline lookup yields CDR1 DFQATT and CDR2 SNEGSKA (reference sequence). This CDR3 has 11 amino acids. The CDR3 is CSKMTGYEQYF. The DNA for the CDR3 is TGCAGTAAGATGACAGGGTACGAGCAGTACTTC.

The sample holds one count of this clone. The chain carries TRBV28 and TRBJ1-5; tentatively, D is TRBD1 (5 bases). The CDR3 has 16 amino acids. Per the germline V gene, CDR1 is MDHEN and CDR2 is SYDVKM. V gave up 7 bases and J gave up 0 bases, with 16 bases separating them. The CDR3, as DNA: TGTGCCAGCACCCTTCGGGGGGGTTTTAGCAATCAGCCCCAGCATTTT. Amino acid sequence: CASTLRGGFSNQPQHF.

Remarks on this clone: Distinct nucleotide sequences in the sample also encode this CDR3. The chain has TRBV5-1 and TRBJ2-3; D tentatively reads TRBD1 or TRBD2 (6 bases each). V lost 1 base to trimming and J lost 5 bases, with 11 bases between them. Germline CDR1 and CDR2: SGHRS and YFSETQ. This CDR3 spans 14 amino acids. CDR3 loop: CASSLSRGEDTQYF. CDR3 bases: TGCGCCAGCAGCTTGTCTAGGGGGGAAGATACGCAGTATTTT.

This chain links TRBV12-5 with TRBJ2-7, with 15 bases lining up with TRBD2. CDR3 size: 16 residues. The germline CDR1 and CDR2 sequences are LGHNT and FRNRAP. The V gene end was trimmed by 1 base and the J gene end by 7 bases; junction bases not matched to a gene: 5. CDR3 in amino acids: CASGLGTSGRAGEQYF. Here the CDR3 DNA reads TGTGCTAGTGGTTTGGGGACTAGCGGGAGGGCCGGTGAGCAGTACTTC.

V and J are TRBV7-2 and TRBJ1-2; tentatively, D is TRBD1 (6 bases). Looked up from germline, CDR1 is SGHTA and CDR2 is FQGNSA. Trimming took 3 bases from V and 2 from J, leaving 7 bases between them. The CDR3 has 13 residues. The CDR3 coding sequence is TGTGCCAGCAGCTTGCAGGGGAACTATGGCTACACCTTC. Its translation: CASSLQGNYGYTF.

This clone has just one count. The DNA for the CDR3 is TGCGCCAGCAGCCACCCTGGGCAGAAATATAATTCACCCCTCCACTTT. Translation: CASSHPGQKYNSPLHF. V gene TRBV4-1 combines with J gene TRBJ1-6; no firm D call. The CDR3 runs 16 residues. Trimming removed 3 bases at V and 4 bases at J, with 13 bases between. Germline V gives CDR1 MGHRA, CDR2 YSYEKL.